The rows below give T cell receptor beta chains drawn from one sample of a study of T cell changes during pregnancy in multiple sclerosis. Profiling relied on immunoSEQ multiplex PCR, and the TCRdb table lists in-frame clones only, not all of them. The table shows 40,000 or so clones, with 90% occurring only once. The input for sequencing was CD8+ T cells from peripheral blood mononuclear cells, taken in the first trimester of pregnancy. All receptors come from a female donor with multiple sclerosis, enrolled in a pregnancy study. The CDR3 runs from the conserved cysteine through the conserved F or W. The D gene is left open where the match is weak. The size field is filled for only some rows; it gives once, few, many or a size class.

abundance	v_gene	j_gene	d_gene	CDR3aa	CDR3nt
NA	TRBV19	TRBJ2-7	NA	CASSMGQTLTYEQYF	TGTGCCAGTAGTATGGGGCAGACCTTAACCTACGAGCAGTACTTC
NA	TRBV6-5	TRBJ1-6	NA	CASSYSQENSPLHF	TGTGCCAGCAGTTACTCGCAGGAAAATTCACCCCTCCACTTT
NA	TRBV6-4	TRBJ2-1	TRBD2	CASSPLAGSSYNEQFF	TGTGCCAGCAGTCCGTTAGCGGGGAGCTCCTACAATGAGCAGTTCTTC
NA	TRBV6-1	TRBJ2-7	TRBD1	CASNVEGTGGYEQYF	TGTGCCAGCAACGTAGAGGGGACAGGGGGCTACGAGCAGTACTTC
once	TRBV2	TRBJ2-1	NA	CASSEAQHPYNEQFF	TGTGCCAGCAGTGAAGCTCAACACCCCTACAATGAGCAGTTCTTC
NA	TRBV10-2	TRBJ1-2	NA	CASSVGDGYTF	TGCGCCAGCAGTGTCGGTGATGGCTACACCTTC
NA	TRBV27	TRBJ2-3	TRBD1	CASRRTGSTDTQYF	TGTGCCAGCAGACGGACAGGTAGCACAGATACGCAGTATTTT
NA	TRBV19	TRBJ1-1	TRBD1	CASSTGQGAAEAFF	TGTGCCAGTAGTACTGGACAGGGGGCGGCTGAAGCTTTCTTT
NA	TRBV19	TRBJ1-2	NA	CASSFSYGYTF	TGTGCCAGTAGCTTCAGCTATGGCTACACCTTC
once	TRBV4-1	TRBJ1-5	TRBD1	CASSHDLGQGNQPQHF	TGCGCCAGCAGCCACGACCTGGGACAGGGGAATCAGCCCCAGCATTTT
NA	TRBV25-1	TRBJ2-3	NA	CASTLDSFTDTQYF	TGTGCCAGCACCCTGGACAGCTTCACAGATACGCAGTATTTT
NA	TRBV5-5	TRBJ2-7	NA	CASSSWGDYEQYF	TGTGCCAGCAGCTCATGGGGGGACTACGAGCAGTACTTC
NA	TRBV5-1	TRBJ2-1	NA	CASSLTALSYNEQFF	TGCGCCAGCAGCTTGACTGCCCTGTCCTACAATGAGCAGTTCTTC
once	TRBV2	TRBJ2-7	NA	CASMTAYEQYF	TGTGCCAGCATGACAGCATACGAGCAGTACTTC
NA	TRBV4-2	TRBJ2-7	NA	CASSQESGAGAEQYF	TGTGCCAGCAGCCAAGAATCCGGTGCGGGGGCCGAGCAGTACTTC
once	TRBV9	TRBJ2-1	NA	CASSAPRVDEQFF	TGTGCCAGCAGCGCCCCCCGGGTGGATGAGCAGTTCTTC
NA	TRBV27	TRBJ2-2	TRBD2	CASSVGTSGSQELFF	TGTGCCAGCAGCGTGGGGACTAGCGGGAGTCAGGAGCTGTTTTTT
NA	TRBV7-8	TRBJ2-1	TRBD2	CASSFSGRALLNEQFF	TGTGCCAGCAGCTTTAGCGGGAGGGCCCTACTCAATGAGCAGTTCTTC
NA	TRBV30	TRBJ1-1	NA	CAWSVLGGYMNTEAFF	TGTGCCTGGAGTGTACTGGGGGGTTATATGAACACTGAAGCTTTCTTT
NA	TRBV5-1	TRBJ1-1	TRBD1	CASSLDDRGRAEAFF	TGCGCCAGCAGCTTAGATGACAGGGGTCGCGCTGAAGCTTTCTTT
NA	TRBV6-4	TRBJ2-7	NA	CASSEGVTYEQYF	TGTGCCAGCAGTGAAGGGGTGACCTACGAGCAGTACTTC
NA	TRBV6-5	TRBJ2-2	NA	CASKPYESDTGELFF	TGTGCCAGCAAGCCTTACGAGTCTGACACCGGGGAGCTGTTTTTT
NA	TRBV21-1	TRBJ2-3	NA	CASSQGSVWSTDTQYF	TGTGCCAGCAGTCAGGGCTCGGTGTGGAGCACAGATACGCAGTATTTT
NA	TRBV7-9	TRBJ1-4	NA	CASSLVGRGENEKLFF	TGTGCCAGCAGCTTAGTGGGACGGGGGGAGAATGAAAAACTGTTTTTT
NA	TRBV27	TRBJ1-5	TRBD1	CASSFGGTGLSQPQHF	TGTGCCAGCAGTTTCGGGGGGACAGGGTTGAGTCAGCCCCAGCATTTT
NA	TRBV7-2	TRBJ1-2	TRBD1	CASSLITGGAYGYTF	TGTGCCAGCAGCTTAATCACAGGGGGGGCCTATGGCTACACCTTC
NA	TRBV27	TRBJ2-1	NA	CASSFWDSMFF	TGTGCCAGCAGTTTCTGGGACTCTATGTTCTTC
NA	TRBV7-9	TRBJ2-2	NA	CASSEGPNTGELFF	TGTGCCAGCAGCGAGGGTCCGAACACCGGGGAGCTGTTTTTT
NA	TRBV6-5	TRBJ2-1	TRBD1	CASRVSGTGINEQFF	TGTGCCAGCAGAGTTTCCGGGACAGGGATCAATGAGCAGTTCTTC
NA	TRBV30	TRBJ2-3	NA	CAWKVWGGGDTQYF	TGTGCCTGGAAGGTCTGGGGCGGCGGAGATACGCAGTATTTT
NA	TRBV9	TRBJ2-1	TRBD1	CASSVGDRGYNEQFF	TGTGCCAGCAGCGTAGGGGACAGGGGCTATAATGAGCAGTTCTTC
once	TRBV9	TRBJ2-5	NA	CASSVGGSAQETQYF	TGTGCCAGCAGCGTAGGGGGTAGCGCCCAAGAGACCCAGTACTTC
NA	TRBV7-2	TRBJ2-2	TRBD1	CASTEPGQHTGELFF	TGTGCCAGCACCGAACCGGGACAGCACACCGGGGAGCTGTTTTTT
NA	TRBV5-5	TRBJ2-1	TRBD1	CASSPGAGGGNNEQFF	TGTGCCAGCAGCCCCGGCGCAGGGGGCGGGAACAATGAGCAGTTCTTC
NA	TRBV11-2	TRBJ1-3	NA	CASSLEWRTFGNTIYF	TGTGCCAGCAGCTTAGAATGGAGGACTTTTGGAAACACCATATATTTT
few	TRBV7-7	TRBJ1-4	NA	CASSLGPGEGEKLFF	TGTGCCAGCAGCTTAGGTCCAGGGGAAGGTGAAAAACTGTTTTTT
NA	TRBV30	TRBJ1-2	TRBD1	CAWSVRAGGGYTF	TGTGCCTGGAGTGTACGGGCAGGGGGAGGCTACACCTTC
NA	TRBV9	TRBJ2-7	NA	CASSVEPGSYEQYF	TGTGCCAGCAGCGTAGAGCCAGGCTCCTACGAGCAGTACTTC
NA	TRBV4-2	TRBJ2-1	TRBD2	CASSPHGAGGVNEQFF	TGTGCCAGCAGCCCCCATGGGGCGGGAGGCGTAAATGAGCAGTTCTTC
NA	TRBV5-1	TRBJ1-1	TRBD1	CASSLARTGSNTEAFF	TGCGCCAGCAGCTTGGCCCGGACAGGGAGTAACACTGAAGCTTTCTTT
many	TRBV6-1	TRBJ1-5	TRBD1	CASSEGQGPGNQPQHF	TGTGCCAGCAGTGAAGGACAGGGCCCGGGCAATCAGCCCCAGCATTTT
NA	TRBV11-2	TRBJ1-1	TRBD1	CASSPDRGITEAFF	TGTGCCAGCAGTCCGGACAGGGGAATCACTGAAGCTTTCTTT
NA	TRBV30	TRBJ2-3	NA	CAGWNGGSTDTQYF	TGTGCCGGCTGGAATGGAGGGAGCACAGATACGCAGTATTTT
NA	TRBV7-9	TRBJ2-7	NA	CASSLDWSSYEQYF	TGTGCCAGCAGCTTAGACTGGAGCTCCTACGAGCAGTACTTC
NA	TRBV19	TRBJ2-3	TRBD2	CASRAGLAGTDTQYF	TGTGCCAGTAGGGCGGGACTAGCGGGCACAGATACGCAGTATTTT
NA	TRBV5-4	TRBJ2-7	TRBD1	CASRVGQGGGYEQYF	TGTGCCAGCAGGGTGGGACAGGGTGGTGGCTACGAGCAGTACTTC
NA	TRBV10-1	TRBJ2-5	NA	CASSPGSSGETQYF	TGCGCCAGCAGTCCAGGGTCTTCTGGAGAGACCCAGTACTTC
NA	TRBV9	TRBJ2-5	NA	CASSVEWGRGETQYF	TGTGCCAGCAGCGTAGAATGGGGCCGTGGAGAGACCCAGTACTTC